This entry features one TCR beta chain sequence. The antigen remains undetermined. These data belong to a study of T cell responses to AZD1222 COVID-19 vaccine. Study-wide findings and caveats: The CD4 TCRs associated with vaccination extended across spike and predominated at 160-218 and 743-854. At baseline, just a handful of AZD1222 recipients tested seropositive. Every sample of the repertoires postdated the peak T cell response.

V lost 5 bases to trimming and J lost 5 bases; unmatched junction nucleotides: 11. The CDR3 totals 15 residues. Germline CDR1 MNHEY, CDR2 SVGAGI. Clones were read by immunoSEQ multiplex PCR, and TCRdb kept only the in-frame ones, dropping some. This table holds fewer than 120,000 clones, about 87% found once. The sequence was collected from an adult in good health. Material: peripheral blood, obtained on day 0 of AZD1222 vaccination. The chain joins TRBV6-5 to TRBJ2-7, with TRBD2 identical over 8 bases. The CDR3, as DNA: TGTGCCAGCAGTACCTCAGCGGGAGCTTTTGACGAGCAGTACTTC. Protein sequence: CASSTSAGAFDEQYF.